The 3 T cell receptor beta chains reported below all come from one sample, sequenced in a study of PD-1 blockade in classical Hodgkin lymphoma. The repertoire was sequenced with immunoSEQ multiplex PCR; TCRdb's copy has only in-frame clones and lacks some. The sample yields about 150,000 clones, 78% seen once. In every patient, relapse followed autologous stem cell transplantation, while exposure to brentuximab vedotin differed. The sample here was peripheral blood mononuclear cells (PBMCs), taken before the second cycle of nivolumab. All receptors come from a human donor with classical Hodgkin lymphoma.

This rearrangement joins TRBV7-3 to TRBJ1-1, with a possible D match to TRBD1 (5 bases). V shed 4 bases and J shed 3 bases, with 12 bases lying between them. The CDR3 length is 14 residues. In germline, CDR1 is SGHTA, CDR2 FQGTGA. The CDR3 bases are TGTGCCAGCAGCTCTCAGGGAGGAGACACTGAAGCTTTCTTT. Its translation is CASSSQGGDTEAFF.

The chain couples TRBV28 to TRBJ2-7, with TRBD1 identical over 7 bases. V gave up 6 bases and J gave up 0 bases; unmatched junction bases: 5. The CDR3 loop spans 14 amino acids. Germline-derived CDR1 and CDR2 are MDHEN and SYDVKM. CDR3 in DNA: TGTGCCAGCAGGTCGACAGGGTCCTCCTACGAGCAGTACTTC. It yields the protein CASRSTGSSYEQYF.

This chain joins TRBV7-3 and TRBJ1-1, with TRBD1 matching over 9 bases. V shed 1 base, J shed 3 bases, and the junction held 15 bases outside the gene matches. Germline V CDR1 and CDR2: SGHTA, FQGTGA. This CDR3 has 19 residues. Here the CDR3 reads CASSLSPPPGTGIDTEAFF. The CDR3 coding sequence is TGTGCCAGCAGCTTAAGCCCACCCCCCGGGACAGGGATCGACACTGAAGCTTTCTTT.